This TCR beta chain comes out of a study of cytomegalovirus exposure and HLA in healthy donors. The repertoire was sequenced with immunoSEQ multiplex PCR; TCRdb's copy has only in-frame clones and lacks some. The sample shows roughly 67,000 clones, approximately 91% of them seen only once. Comment on this clone: Its antigen remains unidentified.

The study's findings and limits: Subsequent analysis revealed that first-cohort TCR clusters tended to co-occur in the 120 validation repertoires.

In germline, CDR1 is SGHTA, CDR2 FQGNSA. This CDR3 has 12 amino acids. The ends were cut back, 8 bases at V and 2 bases at J, with 9 bases in the middle. Sequencing was carried out using PBMCs. This clonotype originated in a man aged 18-30 years in good health and CMV-seronegative. The chain employs TRBV7-2 and TRBJ2-5, with D unresolved. CDR3 coding DNA: TGTGCCAGCGGCAGGCTTCAAGAGACCCAGTACTTC. It specifies CASGRLQETQYF.